The TCR beta chain described here comes from a study of blood T cell repertoires in COVID-19. Libraries were prepared by immunoSEQ multiplex PCR; TCRdb keeps only in-frame clonotypes and omits some of them. Here the sample spans 120,000 to 150,000 clones, roughly 87% being singletons. This CDR3 contains 14 residues. Germline values: CDR1 SGHTA, CDR2 FQGNSA. The J segment lost 10 bases and the V segment lost 5 bases, leaving 7 bases of the junction unmatched. This receptor was obtained from a woman between 40 and 55 years old who had been exposed to COVID-19. Sequenced material: PBMCs or T cells enriched from blood (not recorded which). The chain has TRBV7-2 and TRBJ1-6, with 8 bases aligning to TRBD1. The CDR3 region has the DNA TGTGCCAGCAGCCCCTGGGACAGGCGATCACCCCTCCACTTT. It yields the protein CASSPWDRRSPLHF. The full variable domain, its missing parts supplied by reference TRBV7-2 and TRBJ1-6, is GAGVSQSPSNKVTEKGKDVELRCDPISGHTALYWYRQSLGQGLEFLIYFQGNSAPDKSGLPSDRFSAERTGGSVSTLTIQRTQQEDSAVYLCASSPWDRRSPLHFGNGTRLTVT.